These T cell receptor beta chains were read from a single sample in a study of OX40 agonist ivuxolimab in advanced cancers. The table came from immunoSEQ multiplex PCR; TCRdb's copy has only in-frame clones and leaves some out. The sample carries 100,000 or so clones, approximately 91% recorded once. The sample in question was CD4+ or CD8+ T cells sorted from blood, obtained in a trial of the OX40 agonist ivuxolimab. The receptors here all came from an adult with an advanced solid tumor such as melanoma, head and neck, liver or kidney cancer. Both conserved end residues are part of each CDR3. The D gene is left open where the match is weak. Clone size appears in some rows only: once, few, many, or a class for an expanded clone.

j_call,d_call,v_call,clone_size,cdr3_length,cdr3_nt,cdr3_aa
TRBJ2-1,-,TRBV30,-,12,TGTGCCTGGAGGTCCGGGGCGAATGAGCAGTTCTTC,CAWRSGANEQFF
TRBJ2-7,-,TRBV28,-,13,TGTGCCAGCAGTTCCCCGCTAGCCTACGAGCAGTACTTC,CASSSPLAYEQYF
TRBJ1-3,TRBD1,TRBV18,-,15,TGTGCCAGCTCACCACTTCAGGGGGACAGAAACACCATATATTTT,CASSPLQGDRNTIYF
TRBJ2-3,-,TRBV10-2,few,18,TGCGCCAGCAGCCGATCCTTGGGGAGTCGCGCCACGGCAGATACGCAGTATTTT,CASSRSLGSRATADTQYF
TRBJ2-5,TRBD2,TRBV19,-,17,TGTGCCAGTAGTATCCCGACTTGGAGCGGGGGACGGGAGACCCAGTACTTC,CASSIPTWSGGRETQYF
TRBJ2-7,-,TRBV2,-,13,TGTGCCAGCAGAGACGACGGACCCTACGAGCAGTACTTC,CASRDDGPYEQYF
TRBJ2-5,TRBD2,TRBV19,-,17,TGTGCCAGTAGTCAACTAGCGGGAGGGCTGAACCCGGTGACCCAGTACTTC,CASSQLAGGLNPVTQYF
TRBJ2-7,TRBD2,TRBV25-1,-,15,TGTGCCAGCAGTCCGGGACTAGCGGGAGTCTACGAGCAGTACTTC,CASSPGLAGVYEQYF
TRBJ2-2,-,TRBV2,once,14,TGTGCCAGCGGCCAGGGGGGAAACACCGGGGAGCTGTTTTTT,CASGQGGNTGELFF
TRBJ1-5,-,TRBV11-2,-,15,TGTGCCAGCAGCTTCAACAGAAATAGCAATCAGCCCCAGCATTTT,CASSFNRNSNQPQHF
TRBJ2-3,-,TRBV6-1,-,14,TGTGCCATTGGGGCCGCGAGCCGCACAGATACGCAGTATTTT,CAIGAASRTDTQYF
TRBJ2-5,-,TRBV19,-,14,TGTGCCAGTAGTATCCGGGAGAGAGGGGAGACCCAGTACTTC,CASSIRERGETQYF
TRBJ1-1,-,TRBV7-3,-,15,TGTGCCAGCAGCTTAACCCCGCTCGGTAGGGGTGAAGCTTTCTTT,CASSLTPLGRGEAFF
TRBJ1-1,-,TRBV28,-,13,TGTGCCAGCAGCCCGCCGAGGAACACTGAAGCTTTCTTT,CASSPPRNTEAFF
TRBJ1-1,TRBD1,TRBV9,-,15,TGTGCCAGCAGCGTAGGGACAGGGGCCAACACTGAAGCTTTCTTT,CASSVGTGANTEAFF
TRBJ2-2,TRBD2,TRBV9,few,17,TGTGCCAGCAGCGCCCCTAGCGGGGGCTCGAACACCGGGGAGCTGTTTTTT,CASSAPSGGSNTGELFF
TRBJ2-5,TRBD1,TRBV9,once,17,TGTGCCAGCAGCGCTCAGGGACAGGGGGCGCGGCTGGAGACCCAGTACTTC,CASSAQGQGARLETQYF
TRBJ1-3,TRBD1,TRBV5-1,once,16,TGCGCCAGCAGCTTGTATCAAGGGACAGGCAGTAACACCATATATTTT,CASSLYQGTGSNTIYF
TRBJ2-1,TRBD2,TRBV9,-,16,TGTGCCAGCACTCCCCCGGGACTAGCGGGAAACAATGAGCAGTTCTTC,CASTPPGLAGNNEQFF
TRBJ2-1,-,TRBV30,-,14,TGTGCCTGGACTTTCACAGGGTCCTACAATGAGCAGTTCTTC,CAWTFTGSYNEQFF
TRBJ1-3,TRBD1,TRBV5-1,-,18,TGCGCCAGCAGCTCCTCCGGGACAGGGGAAAGGTCTGGAAACACCATATATTTT,CASSSSGTGERSGNTIYF
TRBJ1-5,TRBD1,TRBV7-9,-,16,TGTGCCAGCAGCTTAGGGGGGACAGGGTGGAATCAGCCCCAGCATTTT,CASSLGGTGWNQPQHF
TRBJ1-2,TRBD1,TRBV6-1,-,13,TGTGCCAGCAGAAAGGACAGGGCGGGTGGCTACACCTTC,CASRKDRAGGYTF
TRBJ1-5,-,TRBV6-1,-,12,TGTGCCAGCAGTGTCATAGTTCAGCCCCAGCATTTT,CASSVIVQPQHF
TRBJ2-1,TRBD1,TRBV5-1,-,16,TGCGCCAGCAGCTTGGGGGGACAGAGCTCCTACAATGAGCAGTTCTTC,CASSLGGQSSYNEQFF
TRBJ2-1,TRBD1,TRBV29-1,-,14,TGCAGCGCGGCCGACAGGGTTTATGGGGATGAGCAGTTCTTC,CSAADRVYGDEQFF
TRBJ1-5,TRBD1,TRBV19,-,13,TGTGCCAGTAGGGGACAGTATAATCAGCCCCAGCATTTT,CASRGQYNQPQHF
TRBJ1-1,-,TRBV18,-,14,TGTGCCAGCTCAGGCAGAGAGGGGGACACTGAAGCTTTCTTT,CASSGREGDTEAFF
TRBJ2-3,-,TRBV30,-,16,TGTGCCTGGAGTGTACAGGGCGGCACCCCCGGCGATACGCAGTATTTT,CAWSVQGGTPGDTQYF